Listed below are T cell receptor beta chains from one sample, sequenced in a study of blood T cell repertoires in COVID-19. The method was immunoSEQ multiplex PCR; TCRdb's version includes in-frame clones alone and lacks a portion of them. The table records more than 85,000 clones, about 85% of them present only once. The sequencing sample was made of peripheral blood. Receptor source: a man aged 45-65 years with acute or convalescent COVID-19. Each CDR3 is given with its conserved first and last residue. Each record gives: V gene, CDR3 protein.

TRBV30	CAWGLGTGLETQYF
TRBV11-2	CASGIVSGRGNEQFF
TRBV7-9	CASSLVPGLMNEQFF
TRBV19	CASSRQGTLGYTF
TRBV19	CASSTRGTGGLYGYTF
TRBV10-2	CASSESKQGVSTNEKLFF
TRBV28	CASSKTGVGGYTF
TRBV19	CASSKGQGGNEQFF
TRBV13	CASSKGTVVGSGSYEQYF
TRBV12-3/TRBV12-4	CASSLPGQPQHF
TRBV2	CASAGTFVREKLFF
TRBV15	CATSRAGLAGSIF
TRBV10-3	CAISPSGTSGGARDTQYF
TRBV10-3	CAISEPTRGGETQYF
TRBV18	CASSRTNSGANVLTF
TRBV4-1	CASSQQGQGETEAFF
TRBV20-1	CSASRLAGGPVEQFF
TRBV27	CATRGPYSNQPQHF
TRBV5-4	CASTLSDSSYGYTF
TRBV6-5	CASSYGQGYVSPLHF
TRBV28	CASSSPGQGAKGQPQHF
TRBV19	CASSISAGEQYF
TRBV20-1	CSALRETQYF
TRBV4-2	CASRKRGTGGAEKLFF
TRBV27	CASSLGEGIPEAFF
TRBV30	CAWGAPRAGAFTDTQYF
TRBV10-1	CASSESNRENIQYF
TRBV12-3/TRBV12-4	CASSLEGYTQYF
TRBV6-5	CASSSLGGWNQPQHF
TRBV27	CASRPDRADEQFF
TRBV7-9	CASSLQGRGSNTEAFF
TRBV28	CASRVERDSYEQYF
TRBV5-4	CASSLRTGQNTEAFF
TRBV11-2	CASSGLRGNGEQYF
TRBV27	CASSLSTGNTEAFF
TRBV24-1	CATSEFDRGGYTF
TRBV2	CASTLLPRFETQYF
TRBV5-6	CASSLSGTVARGYTF
TRBV19	CASSQRGSDWETQYF
TRBV5-1	CASSLTGFETQYF
TRBV25-1	CASSGDRWNTGELFF
TRBV5-6	CASSTQRGLVQETQYF
TRBV19	CASSIGRDTDTQYF
TRBV30	CAWSGLAGETQYF
TRBV27	CASRAGTGVVGELFF
TRBV11-2	CASSLLAHQETQYF
TRBV10-3	CASRESSPLHF
TRBV5-1	CASSLARGLGETQYF
TRBV6-5	CASSRSGEKLFF
TRBV7-6	CASSQPRGKSDTQYF